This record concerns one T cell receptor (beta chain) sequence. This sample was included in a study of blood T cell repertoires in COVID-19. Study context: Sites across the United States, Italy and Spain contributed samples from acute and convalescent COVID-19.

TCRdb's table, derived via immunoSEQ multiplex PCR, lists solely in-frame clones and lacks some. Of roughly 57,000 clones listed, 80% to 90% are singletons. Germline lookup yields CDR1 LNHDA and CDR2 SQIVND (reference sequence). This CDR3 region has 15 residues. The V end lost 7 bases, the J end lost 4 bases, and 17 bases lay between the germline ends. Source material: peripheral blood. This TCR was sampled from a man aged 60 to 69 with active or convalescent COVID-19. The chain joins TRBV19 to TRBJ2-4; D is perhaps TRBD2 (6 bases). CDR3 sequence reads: CASIPSPGTKNIQYF. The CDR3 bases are TGTGCCAGTATTCCATCTCCTGGGACTAAAAACATTCAGTACTTC.